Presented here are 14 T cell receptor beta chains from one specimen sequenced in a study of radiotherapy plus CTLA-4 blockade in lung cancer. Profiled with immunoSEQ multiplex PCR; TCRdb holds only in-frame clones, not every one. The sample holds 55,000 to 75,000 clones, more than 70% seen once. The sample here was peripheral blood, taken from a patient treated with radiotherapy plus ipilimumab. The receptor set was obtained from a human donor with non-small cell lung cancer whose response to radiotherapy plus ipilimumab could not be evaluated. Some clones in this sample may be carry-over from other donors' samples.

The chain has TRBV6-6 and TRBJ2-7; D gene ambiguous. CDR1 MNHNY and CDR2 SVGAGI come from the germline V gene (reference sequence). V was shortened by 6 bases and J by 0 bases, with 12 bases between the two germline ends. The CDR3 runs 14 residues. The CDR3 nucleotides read TGTGCCAGCAGCGGGTCCAAGAGCTCCTACGAGCAGTACTTC. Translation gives CASSGSKSSYEQYF.

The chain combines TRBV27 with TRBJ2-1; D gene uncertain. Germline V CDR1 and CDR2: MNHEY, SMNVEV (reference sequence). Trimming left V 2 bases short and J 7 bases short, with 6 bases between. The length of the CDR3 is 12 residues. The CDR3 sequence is CASSLKRNEQFF. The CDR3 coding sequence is TGTGCCAGCAGTTTAAAGAGGAATGAGCAGTTCTTC.

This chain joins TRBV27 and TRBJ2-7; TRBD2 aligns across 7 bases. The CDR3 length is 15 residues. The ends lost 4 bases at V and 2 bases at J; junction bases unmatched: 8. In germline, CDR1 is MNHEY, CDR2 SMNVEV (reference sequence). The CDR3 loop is CASSSSLGGAYEQYF. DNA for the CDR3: TGTGCCAGCAGTTCTTCACTGGGGGGGGCCTACGAGCAGTACTTC.

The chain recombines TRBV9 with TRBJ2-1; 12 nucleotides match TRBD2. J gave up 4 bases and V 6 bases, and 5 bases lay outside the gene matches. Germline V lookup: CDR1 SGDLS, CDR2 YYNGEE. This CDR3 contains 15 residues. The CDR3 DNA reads TGTGCCAGCACCCTACTAGCGGGGGGTTACAATGAGCAGTTCTTC. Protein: CASTLLAGGYNEQFF.

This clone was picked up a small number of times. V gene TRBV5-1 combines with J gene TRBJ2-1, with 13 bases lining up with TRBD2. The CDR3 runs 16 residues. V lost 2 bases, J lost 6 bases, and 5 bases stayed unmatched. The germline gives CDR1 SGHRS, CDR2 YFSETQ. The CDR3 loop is CASSLLAGGPGNEQFF. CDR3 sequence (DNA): TGCGCCAGCAGCTTACTAGCGGGGGGGCCCGGCAATGAGCAGTTCTTC.

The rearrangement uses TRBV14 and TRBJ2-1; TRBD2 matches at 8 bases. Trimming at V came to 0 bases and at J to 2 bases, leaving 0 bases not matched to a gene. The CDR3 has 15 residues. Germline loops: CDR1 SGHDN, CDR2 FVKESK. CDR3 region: CASSQERGAYNEQFF. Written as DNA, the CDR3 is TGTGCCAGCAGCCAAGAGCGGGGGGCCTACAATGAGCAGTTCTTC. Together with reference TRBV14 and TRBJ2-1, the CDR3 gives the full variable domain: EAGVTQFPSHSVIEKGQTVTLRCDPISGHDNLYWYRRVMGKEIKFLLHFVKESKQDESGMPNNRFLAERTGGTYSTLKVQPAELEDSGVYFCASSQERGAYNEQFFGPGTRLTVL.

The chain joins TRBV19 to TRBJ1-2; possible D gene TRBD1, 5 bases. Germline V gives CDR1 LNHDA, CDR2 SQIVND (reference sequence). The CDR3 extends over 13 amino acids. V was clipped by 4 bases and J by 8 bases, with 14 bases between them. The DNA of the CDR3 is TGTGCCAGTAGTACTGCGTCTAGGACAGGCTACACCTTC. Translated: CASSTASRTGYTF.

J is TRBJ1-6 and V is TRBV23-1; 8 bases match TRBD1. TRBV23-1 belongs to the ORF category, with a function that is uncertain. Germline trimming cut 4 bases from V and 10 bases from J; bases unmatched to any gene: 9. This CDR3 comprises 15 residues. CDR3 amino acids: CASSLRQGRMSPLHF. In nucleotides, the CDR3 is TGCGCCAGCAGTCTTCGACAGGGGAGGATGTCACCCCTCCACTTT.

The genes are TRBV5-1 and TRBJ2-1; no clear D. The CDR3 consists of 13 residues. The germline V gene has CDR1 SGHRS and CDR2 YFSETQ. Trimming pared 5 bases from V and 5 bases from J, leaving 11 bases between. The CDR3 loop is CASSFVPDNEQFF. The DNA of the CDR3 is TGCGCCAGCAGTTTTGTTCCGGACAATGAGCAGTTCTTC.

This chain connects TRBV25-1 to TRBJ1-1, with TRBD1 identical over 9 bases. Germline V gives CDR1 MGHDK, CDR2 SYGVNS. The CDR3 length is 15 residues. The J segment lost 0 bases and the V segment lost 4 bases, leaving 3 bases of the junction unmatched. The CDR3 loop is CASSGTGVLNTEAFF. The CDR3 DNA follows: TGTGCCAGCAGTGGGACAGGGGTGCTGAACACTGAAGCTTTCTTT. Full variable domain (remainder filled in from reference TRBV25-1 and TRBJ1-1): EADIYQTPRYLVIGTGKKITLECSQTMGHDKMYWYQQDPGMELHLIHYSYGVNSTEKGDLSSESTVSRIRTEHFPLTLESARPSHTSQYLCASSGTGVLNTEAFFGQGTRLTVV.

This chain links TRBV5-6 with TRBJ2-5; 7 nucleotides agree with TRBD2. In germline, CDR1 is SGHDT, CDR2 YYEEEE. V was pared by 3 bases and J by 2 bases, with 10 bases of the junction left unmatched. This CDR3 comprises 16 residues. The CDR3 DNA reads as TGTGCCAGCAGCTGGGGCTCGGGGGGAGGGCAAGAGACCCAGTACTTC. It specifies CASSWGSGGGQETQYF.

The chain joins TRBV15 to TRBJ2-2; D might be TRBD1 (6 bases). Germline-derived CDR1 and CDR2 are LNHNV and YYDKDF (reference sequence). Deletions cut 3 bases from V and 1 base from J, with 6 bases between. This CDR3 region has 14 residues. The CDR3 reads CATSRDRNTGELFF. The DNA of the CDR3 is TGTGCCACCAGCAGGGACAGGAACACCGGGGAGCTGTTTTTT.

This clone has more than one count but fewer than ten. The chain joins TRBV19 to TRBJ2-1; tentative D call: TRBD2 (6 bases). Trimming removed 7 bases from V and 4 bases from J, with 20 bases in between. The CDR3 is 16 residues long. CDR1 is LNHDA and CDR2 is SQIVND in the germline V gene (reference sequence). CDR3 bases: TGTGCCAGTAAGGGGTGGGGGGAGGAAGGATACAATGAGCAGTTCTTC. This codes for CASKGWGEEGYNEQFF. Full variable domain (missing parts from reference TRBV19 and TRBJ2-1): DGGITQSPKYLFRKEGQNVTLSCEQNLNHDAMYWYRQDPGQGLRLIYYSQIVNDFQKGDIAEGYSVSREKKESFPLTVTSAQKNPTAFYLCASKGWGEEGYNEQFFGPGTRLTVL.

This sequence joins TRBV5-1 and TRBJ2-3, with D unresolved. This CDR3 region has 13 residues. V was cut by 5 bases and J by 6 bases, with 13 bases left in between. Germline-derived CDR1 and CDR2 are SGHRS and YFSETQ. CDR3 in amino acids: CASRVQPGDTQYF. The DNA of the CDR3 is TGCGCCAGCAGGGTCCAGCCCGGGGATACGCAGTATTTT.